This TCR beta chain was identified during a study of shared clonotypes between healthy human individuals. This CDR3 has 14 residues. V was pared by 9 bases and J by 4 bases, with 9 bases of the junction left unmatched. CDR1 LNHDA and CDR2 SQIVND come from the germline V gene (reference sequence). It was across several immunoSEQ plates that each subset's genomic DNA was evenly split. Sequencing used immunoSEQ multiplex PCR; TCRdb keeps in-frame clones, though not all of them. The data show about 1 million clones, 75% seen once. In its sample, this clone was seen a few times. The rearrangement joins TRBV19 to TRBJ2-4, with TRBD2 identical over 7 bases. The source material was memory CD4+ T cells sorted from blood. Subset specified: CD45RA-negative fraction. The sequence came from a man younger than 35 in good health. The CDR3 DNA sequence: TGTGCCAGCCTAGGGAGGGCCGGGAAAAACATTCAGTACTTC. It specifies CASLGRAGKNIQYF. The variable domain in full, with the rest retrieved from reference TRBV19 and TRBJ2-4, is DGGITQSPKYLFRKEGQNVTLSCEQNLNHDAMYWYRQDPGQGLRLIYYSQIVNDFQKGDIAEGYSVSREKKESFPLTVTSAQKNPTAFYLCASLGRAGKNIQYFGAGTRLSVL.